This T cell receptor beta chain was observed in a study of regulatory T cells in long-lasting Graves disease. Study results and caveats: Thyroid tissue went unstudied; only peripheral blood was examined. Persistent disease favored TRBV28, TRBJ1-2 and TRBJ2-5.

Looked up from germline, CDR1 is KGHSH and CDR2 is LQKENI. The CDR3 contains 16 residues. Library construction for TCR beta used iRepertoire HTBI primers and Arm-PCR of CDR3 regions. TCRdb reprocessed the multiplex PCR reads with MiXCR, giving one entry per CDR3 protein. The sample lists about 440,000 distinct CDR3 sequences; 16% were seen once. Time point meaning: newly diagnosed GD, antithyroid drugs for less than 3 months. PBMCs were the source of the RNA used for TCR sequencing. Remarks on this clonotype: The antigen remains unidentified. This may come from a read error, since a much larger clone is one base off.

Another study also made use of these data, one on T cells in Graves' hyperthyroidism and ophthalmopathy. That source notes: Any patient presenting with uncontrolled infection, other autoimmune disease, pregnancy or lactation was left out.

The sequencing used peripheral blood mononuclear cells (PBMCs), collected at new diagnosis, from a patient treated with antithyroid drugs. This TCR was recovered from a woman aged 30 to 39 with Graves disease. This chain joins TRBV18 and TRBJ2-2, with D perhaps matching TRBD2 (5 bases). The CDR3 DNA reads TGTGCCAGCTCACCTGGCGGAGCTTTGAACACCGGGGAGCCGTTTTTT. Translation gives CASSPGGALNTGEPFF.